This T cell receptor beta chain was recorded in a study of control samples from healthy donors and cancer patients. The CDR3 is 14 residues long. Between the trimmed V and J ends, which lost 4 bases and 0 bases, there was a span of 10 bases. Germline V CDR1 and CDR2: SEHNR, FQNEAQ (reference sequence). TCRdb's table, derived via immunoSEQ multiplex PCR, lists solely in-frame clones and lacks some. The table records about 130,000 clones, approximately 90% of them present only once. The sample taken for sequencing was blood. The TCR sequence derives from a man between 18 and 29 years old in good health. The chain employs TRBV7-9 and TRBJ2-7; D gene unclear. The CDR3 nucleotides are TGTGCCAGCAGCTATACACCCAGCTCCTACGAGCAGTACTTC. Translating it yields CASSYTPSSYEQYF.